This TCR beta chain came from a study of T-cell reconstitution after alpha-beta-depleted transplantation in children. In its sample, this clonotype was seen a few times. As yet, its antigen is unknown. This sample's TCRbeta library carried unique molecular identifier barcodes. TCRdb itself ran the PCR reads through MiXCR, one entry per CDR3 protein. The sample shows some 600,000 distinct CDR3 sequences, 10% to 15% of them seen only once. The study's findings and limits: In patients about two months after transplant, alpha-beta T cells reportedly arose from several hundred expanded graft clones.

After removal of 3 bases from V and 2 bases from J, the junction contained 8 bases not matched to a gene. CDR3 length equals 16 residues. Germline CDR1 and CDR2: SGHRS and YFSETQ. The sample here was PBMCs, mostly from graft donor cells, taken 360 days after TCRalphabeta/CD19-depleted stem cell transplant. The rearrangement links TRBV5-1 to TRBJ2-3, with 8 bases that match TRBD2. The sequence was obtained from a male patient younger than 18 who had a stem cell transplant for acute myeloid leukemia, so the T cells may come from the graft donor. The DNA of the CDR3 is TGCGCCAGCAGCTCCTCAAGCGGGGGTCACACAGATACGCAGTATTTT. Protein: CASSSSSGGHTDTQYF.